Given below is one T cell receptor beta chain in context. Its antigen is as yet unknown. The method was immunoSEQ multiplex PCR; TCRdb's version includes in-frame clones alone and lacks a portion of them. This table holds around 370,000 clones, around 96% found once. Germline CDR1 reads MDHEN; CDR2 reads SYDVKM. Unmatched junction bases numbered 18, after V lost 7 bases and J lost 4 bases. This CDR3 is built from 17 residues. This sample stems from a study of shared clonotypes between healthy human individuals. Each CD8 memory set brought CD45RO+ cells together with CCR7-negative CD45RA+ TemRA cells. General study results and limits: Read depth was anticipated to influence clonotype sharing among donors. Approximately 4.9% of naive CD4 clonotypes were shared across a few donors.

This chain joins TRBV28 and TRBJ1-2; 7 bases are shared with TRBD1. The clonotype comes from a young man in good health. Input material: memory CD8+ T cells sorted from blood. The subset was: CD45RO+ cells pooled with CCR7-negative TemRA cells. CDR3 nucleotide sequence: TGTGCCAGCACCCAGGGGGGAGGGCCCTCTTCAGGCTATGGCTACACCTTC. Translating it yields CASTQGGGPSSGYGYTF.